This T cell receptor beta chain appears in the sequencing data of a study of blood T cell repertoires in COVID-19. Study context: From the United States, Italy and Spain came samples of acute and convalescent COVID-19. Sample material is recorded as cDNA or gDNA derived from T cells, B-cell-depleted T cells, or PBMCs.

The CDR3 extends over 16 amino acids. Germline CDR1 and CDR2: DFQATT and SNEGSKA (reference sequence). Trimming stripped 3 bases from V and 0 bases from J, with 15 bases between. Measured with immunoSEQ multiplex PCR; TCRdb has only the in-frame clones, and not every one. The table has some 93,000 clones, around 79% seen once. The clonotype comes from a human donor in a cohort sampled during active COVID-19. The chain uses TRBV20-1 and TRBJ2-1; weak D call: TRBD2 (6 bases). The material sequenced was peripheral blood. CDR3 coding DNA: TGCAGTGCTAGTAAGCTTCGGGGGAGCTCCTACAATGAGCAGTTCTTC. Amino acids: CSASKLRGSSYNEQFF.